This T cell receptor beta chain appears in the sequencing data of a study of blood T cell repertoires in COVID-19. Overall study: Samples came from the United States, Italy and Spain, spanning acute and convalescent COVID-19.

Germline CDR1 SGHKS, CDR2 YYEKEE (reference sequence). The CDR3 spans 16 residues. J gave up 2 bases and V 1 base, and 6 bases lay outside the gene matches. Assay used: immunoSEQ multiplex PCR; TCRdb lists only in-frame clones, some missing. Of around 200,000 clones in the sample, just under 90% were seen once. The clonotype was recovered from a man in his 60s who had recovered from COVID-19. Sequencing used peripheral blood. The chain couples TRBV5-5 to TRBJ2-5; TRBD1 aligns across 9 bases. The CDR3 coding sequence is TGTGCCAGCAGCTTGAGTGGGACAGGGCCTCAAGAGACCCAGTACTTC. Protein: CASSLSGTGPQETQYF.